This TCR beta chain appears in the sequencing data of a study of T cell clonotyping in hematopoietic cell transplantation. The table came from immunoSEQ multiplex PCR; TCRdb's copy has only in-frame clones and leaves some out. The sample gives 26,000 or so clones, under 97% of which show up once; approximately 1.3% is in the top ten. Whole-study results and caveats: At the given depth, recipient repertoires were over 95% de novo clonotypes. After transplant, recipient diversity fell while pathologically expanded clonotypes grew through day 180.

Trimming cost V 4 bases and J 7 bases; bases outside gene matches: 13. The CDR3 has 15 residues. CDR1 and CDR2 (germline): LNHDA, SQIVND (reference sequence). In the case of this clone: Its antigen is undetermined.

This chain links TRBV19 with TRBJ2-7; 7 nucleotides align to TRBD1. The specimen was peripheral blood mononuclear cells. The clonotype comes from a man aged 45-65 years in good health. Some clones in this sample may be carry-over from other donors' samples. CDR3 nucleotide sequence: TGTGCCAGTAGTACCGGGACAGCCCCTTCCACGGAGCAGTACTTC. Its translation is CASSTGTAPSTEQYF.